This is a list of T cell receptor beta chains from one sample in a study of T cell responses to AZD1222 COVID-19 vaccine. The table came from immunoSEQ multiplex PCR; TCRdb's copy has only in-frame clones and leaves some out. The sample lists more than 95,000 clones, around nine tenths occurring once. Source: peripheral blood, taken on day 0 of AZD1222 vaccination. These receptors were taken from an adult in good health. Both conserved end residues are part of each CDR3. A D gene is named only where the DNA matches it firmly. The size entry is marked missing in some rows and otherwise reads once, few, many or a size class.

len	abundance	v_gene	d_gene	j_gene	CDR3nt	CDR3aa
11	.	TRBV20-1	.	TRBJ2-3	TGCAGTGCTCTCGCCACAGATACGCAGTATTTT	CSALATDTQYF
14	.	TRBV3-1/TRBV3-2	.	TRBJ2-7	TGTGCCAGCAGCCGTAGTTATGGCTCCTACGAGCAGTACTTC	CASSRSYGSYEQYF
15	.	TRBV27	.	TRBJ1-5	TGTGCCAGCAGTTTATTAGCGGGGAGCAATCAGCCCCAGCATTTT	CASSLLAGSNQPQHF
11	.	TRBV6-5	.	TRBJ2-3	TGTGCCAGCAGCGCGGGGGATACGCAGTATTTT	CASSAGDTQYF
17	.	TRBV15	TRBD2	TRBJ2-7	TGTGCCACCAGCGATCGACTAGCGGGAGGGCAAAGCTACGAGCAGTACTTC	CATSDRLAGGQSYEQYF
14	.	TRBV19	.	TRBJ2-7	TGTGCCAGTAGTATCCAGGGGCTCGGCTACGAGCAGTACTTC	CASSIQGLGYEQYF
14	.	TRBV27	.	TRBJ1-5	TGTGCCAGCAGTTTGGGGCAGGTGAATCAGCCCCAGCATTTT	CASSLGQVNQPQHF
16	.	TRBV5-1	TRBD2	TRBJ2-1	TGCGCCAGCAGCCCTCCCACTAGCGGGGGGGGCAATGAGCAGTTCTTC	CASSPPTSGGGNEQFF
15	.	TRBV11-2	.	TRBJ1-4	TGTGCCAGCAGCCCCGCAGGGTGGACTAATGAAAAACTGTTTTTT	CASSPAGWTNEKLFF
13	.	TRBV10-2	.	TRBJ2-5	TGCGCCAGCAGTGATGACCTCCAAGAGACCCAGTACTTC	CASSDDLQETQYF
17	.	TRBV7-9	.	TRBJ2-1	TGTGCCAGCAGCTCATCGGGTACCCGGAGAGTCTTCGATGAGCAGTTCTTC	CASSSSGTRRVFDEQFF
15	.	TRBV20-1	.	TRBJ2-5	TGCAGTGCTAGTATCCTGCTGACTTCGGTCGAGACCCAGTACTTC	CSASILLTSVETQYF
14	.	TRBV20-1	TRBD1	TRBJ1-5	TGCAGTGCTAGTGGGGACAGGGGTTCGCAGCCCCAGCATTTT	CSASGDRGSQPQHF
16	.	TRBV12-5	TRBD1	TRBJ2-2	TGTGCTAGTGGTTTGCTCCTGACAGGGGGGACCGGGGAGCTGTTTTTT	CASGLLLTGGTGELFF
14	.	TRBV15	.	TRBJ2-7	TGTGCCACCAGCAGAGGGGCAGGGTACGACGAGCAGTACTTC	CATSRGAGYDEQYF
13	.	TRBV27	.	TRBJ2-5	TGTGCCAGCAGTTTATCGTTTCAGGAGACCCAGTACTTC	CASSLSFQETQYF
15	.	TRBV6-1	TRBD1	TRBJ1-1	TGTGCCAGCAGTGAACACGGACAGGGCGGGACTGAAGCTTTCTTT	CASSEHGQGGTEAFF
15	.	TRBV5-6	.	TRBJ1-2	TGTGCCAGCAGCTTGGTCCGGAGCACCTATGAAGGCTACACCTTC	CASSLVRSTYEGYTF
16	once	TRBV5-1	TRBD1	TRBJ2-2	TGCGCCAGCAGCCTCGGGGGACAGGGGAACACCGGGGAGCTGTTTTTT	CASSLGGQGNTGELFF
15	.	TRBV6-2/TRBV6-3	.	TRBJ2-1	TGTGCCAGCAGCCCTAGGGTATCACCCTACAATGAGCAGTTCTTC	CASSPRVSPYNEQFF
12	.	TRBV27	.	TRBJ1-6	TGTGCCAGCAGTTCCATAAATTCACCCCTCCACTTT	CASSSINSPLHF
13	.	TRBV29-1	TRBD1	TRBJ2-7	TGCAGCGTTGAAGACAGGGGGCAAGGCGAGCAGTACTTC	CSVEDRGQGEQYF
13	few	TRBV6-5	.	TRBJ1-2	TGTGCCAGCAGTTCTCCGGGCCGAGATGGCTACACCTTC	CASSSPGRDGYTF
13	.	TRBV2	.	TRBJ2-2	TGTGCCAGCGCAGCGGCGAACACCGGGGAGCTGTTTTTT	CASAAANTGELFF
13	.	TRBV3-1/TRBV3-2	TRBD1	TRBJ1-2	TGTGCCAGCAGCCTTTACAGGGGGGGCGGCTACACCTTC	CASSLYRGGGYTF
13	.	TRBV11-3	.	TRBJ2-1	TGTGCCAGCAGCTTAGACCCAGTCAATGAGCAGTTCTTC	CASSLDPVNEQFF
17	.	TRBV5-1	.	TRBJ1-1	TGCGCCAGCAGCTGGGGCGACACGGGGGCCCCAGGCACTGAAGCTTTCTTT	CASSWGDTGAPGTEAFF
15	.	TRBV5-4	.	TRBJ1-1	TGTGCCAGCAGCTTGATTAGGGGGGAGAACACTGAAGCTTTCTTT	CASSLIRGENTEAFF
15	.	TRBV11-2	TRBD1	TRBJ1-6	TGTGCCAGCAGCTTACCGGGACAGGGGTTTTCACCCCTCCACTTT	CASSLPGQGFSPLHF
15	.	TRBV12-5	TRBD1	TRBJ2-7	TGTGCTAGTGGTTCAGGACAGGGAAGATCCTACGAGCAGTACTTC	CASGSGQGRSYEQYF
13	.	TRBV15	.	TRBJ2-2	TGTGCCACCAGCTCGGACCTCGGCGGGGAGCTGTTTTTT	CATSSDLGGELFF
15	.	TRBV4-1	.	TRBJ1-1	TGCGCCAGCAGCCCTGGACAGCATACGAACACTGAAGCTTTCTTT	CASSPGQHTNTEAFF
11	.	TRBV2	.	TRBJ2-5	TGTGCCAGCAGTACCCGGGAGACCCAGTACTTC	CASSTRETQYF
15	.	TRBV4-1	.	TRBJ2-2	TGCGCCAGCAGCCAAGGGGTTTCGAACACCGGGGAGCTGTTTTTT	CASSQGVSNTGELFF
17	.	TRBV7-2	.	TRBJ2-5	TGTGCCAGCAGCAATCACCTCAAGGTGGGGGACCAAGAGACCCAGTACTTC	CASSNHLKVGDQETQYF
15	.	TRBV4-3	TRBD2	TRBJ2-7	TGCGCCAGCAGCCAAGGGTTAGCGGGGAGTTACGAGCAGTACTTC	CASSQGLAGSYEQYF
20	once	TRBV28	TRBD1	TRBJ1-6	TGTGCCAGCAGTGCACGGCGACAGGGGGCGGGGGTTTCCTATAATTCACCCCTCCACTTT	CASSARRQGAGVSYNSPLHF
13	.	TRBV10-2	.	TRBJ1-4	TGCGCCAGCAGCGGGAATAGGGATGAAAAACTGTTTTTT	CASSGNRDEKLFF
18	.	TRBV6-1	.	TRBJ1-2	TGTGCCAGCAGTGTCCGGGTGAGTGCCGCCCCGACACTCTATGGCTACACCTTC	CASSVRVSAAPTLYGYTF
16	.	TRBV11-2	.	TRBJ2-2	TGTGCCAGCAGCTCAGACAGGTTCGCGAACACCGGGGAGCTGTTTTTT	CASSSDRFANTGELFF
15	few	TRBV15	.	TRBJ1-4	TGTGCCACCAGCAGAGATCGACAGTTAAATGAAAAACTGTTTTTT	CATSRDRQLNEKLFF
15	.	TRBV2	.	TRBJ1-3	TGTGCCAGCAGAATGGGGGAAGCGGCTGGAAACACCATATATTTT	CASRMGEAAGNTIYF
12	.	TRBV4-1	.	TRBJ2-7	TGCGCCAGCAGCCTACAAGGACGGGAGCAGTACTTC	CASSLQGREQYF
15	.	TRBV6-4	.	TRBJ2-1	TGTGCCAGCAGTGACTCTAGCGGCTCCTACAATGAGCAGTTCTTC	CASSDSSGSYNEQFF
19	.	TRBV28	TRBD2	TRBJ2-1	TGTGCCAGCAGCCCCATTTTCGGGAGGGCCGGGAGCTCCTACAATGAGCAGTTCTTC	CASSPIFGRAGSSYNEQFF
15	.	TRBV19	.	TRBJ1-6	TGTGCCAGTAGTATCGAAGACACGGCCAATTCACCCCTCCACTTT	CASSIEDTANSPLHF
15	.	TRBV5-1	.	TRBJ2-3	TGCGCCAGCAGCTTACAAGGCCTGGGGCCAGATACGCAGTATTTT	CASSLQGLGPDTQYF
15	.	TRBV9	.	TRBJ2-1	TGTGCCAGCAGCGTAGACGGGAACTCCTACAATGAGCAGTTCTTC	CASSVDGNSYNEQFF
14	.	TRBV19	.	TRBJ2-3	TGTGCCAGTAGTATAGTAAGAGGGATAGATACGCAGTATTTT	CASSIVRGIDTQYF
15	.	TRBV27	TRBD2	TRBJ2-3	TGTGCCAGCAGGCTAGCGGGGGGGCTATCAGATACGCAGTATTTT	CASRLAGGLSDTQYF
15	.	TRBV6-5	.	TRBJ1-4	TGTGCCAGCAGTTTTAGCGGAGGGGAAGCTGAAAAACTGTTTTTT	CASSFSGGEAEKLFF
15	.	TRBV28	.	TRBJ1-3	TGTGCCAGCAGTTTAGTGGGGGGCCCCCGAAACACCATATATTTT	CASSLVGGPRNTIYF
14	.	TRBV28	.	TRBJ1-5	TGTGCCAGCAGTTTATATCCACCTGGCCAGCCCCAGCATTTT	CASSLYPPGQPQHF
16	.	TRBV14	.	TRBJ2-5	TGTGCCAGCAGCCAAGTGTGGCCCGCTCTTTCAGAGACCCAGTACTTC	CASSQVWPALSETQYF
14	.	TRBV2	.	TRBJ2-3	TGTGCCAGCAGTGCGCAGGGAAGATCAGATACGCAGTATTTT	CASSAQGRSDTQYF
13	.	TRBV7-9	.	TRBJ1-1	TGTGCCAGCCGCCAAGGCCGTAGCACTGAAGCTTTCTTT	CASRQGRSTEAFF
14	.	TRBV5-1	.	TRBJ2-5	TGCGCCAGCAGCTTAGGGGGGCAGGATGAGACCCAGTACTTC	CASSLGGQDETQYF
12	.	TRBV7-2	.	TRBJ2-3	TGTGCCAGCAGCTTAGCTACAGATACGCAGTATTTT	CASSLATDTQYF